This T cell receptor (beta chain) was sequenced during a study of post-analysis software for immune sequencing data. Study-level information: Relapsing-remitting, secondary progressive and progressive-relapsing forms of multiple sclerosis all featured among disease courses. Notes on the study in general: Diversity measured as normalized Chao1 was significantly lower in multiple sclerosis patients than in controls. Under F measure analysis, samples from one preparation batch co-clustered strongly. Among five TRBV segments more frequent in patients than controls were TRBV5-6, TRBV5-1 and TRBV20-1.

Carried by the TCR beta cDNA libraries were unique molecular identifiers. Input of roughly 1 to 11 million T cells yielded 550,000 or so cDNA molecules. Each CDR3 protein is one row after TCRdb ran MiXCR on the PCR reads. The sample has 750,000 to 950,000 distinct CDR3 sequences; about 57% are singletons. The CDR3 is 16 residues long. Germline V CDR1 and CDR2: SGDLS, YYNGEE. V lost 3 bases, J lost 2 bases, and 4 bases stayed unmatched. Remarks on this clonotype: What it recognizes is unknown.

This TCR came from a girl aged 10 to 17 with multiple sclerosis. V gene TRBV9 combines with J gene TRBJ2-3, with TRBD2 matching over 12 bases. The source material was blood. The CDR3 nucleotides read TGTGCCAGCAGCGCGGGACTAGCGGGCCTCACAGATACGCAGTATTTT. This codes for CASSAGLAGLTDTQYF.